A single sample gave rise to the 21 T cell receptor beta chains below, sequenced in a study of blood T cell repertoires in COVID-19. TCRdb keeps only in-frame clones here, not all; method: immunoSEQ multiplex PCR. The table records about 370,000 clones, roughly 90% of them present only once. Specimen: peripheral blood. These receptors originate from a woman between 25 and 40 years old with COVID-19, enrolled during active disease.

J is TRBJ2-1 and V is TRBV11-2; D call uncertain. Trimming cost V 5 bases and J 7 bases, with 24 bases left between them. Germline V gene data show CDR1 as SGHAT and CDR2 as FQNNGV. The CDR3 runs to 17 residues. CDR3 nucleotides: TGTGCCAGCAGCCCCAGGCCAGGCACCTACGGAAAAAATGAGCAGTTCTTC. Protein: CASSPRPGTYGKNEQFF.

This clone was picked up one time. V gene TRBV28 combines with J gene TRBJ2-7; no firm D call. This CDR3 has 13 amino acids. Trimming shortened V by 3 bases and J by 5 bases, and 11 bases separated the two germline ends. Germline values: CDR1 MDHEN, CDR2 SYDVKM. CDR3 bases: TGTGCCAGCAGTTTGGTCGTGGAGAACGAGCAGTACTTC. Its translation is CASSLVVENEQYF. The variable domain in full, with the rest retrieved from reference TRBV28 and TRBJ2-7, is DVKVTQSSRYLVKRTGEKVFLECVQDMDHENMFWYRQDPGLGLRLIYFSYDVKMKEKGDIPEGYSVSREKKERFSLILESASTNQTSMYLCASSLVVENEQYFGPGTRLTVT.

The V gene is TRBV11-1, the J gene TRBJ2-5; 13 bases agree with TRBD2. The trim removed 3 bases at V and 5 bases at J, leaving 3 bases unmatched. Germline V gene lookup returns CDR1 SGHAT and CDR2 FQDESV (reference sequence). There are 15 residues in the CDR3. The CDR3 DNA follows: TGTGCCAGCAGCTTCCGACTAGCGGGAGGCGAGACCCAGTACTTC. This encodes CASSFRLAGGETQYF.

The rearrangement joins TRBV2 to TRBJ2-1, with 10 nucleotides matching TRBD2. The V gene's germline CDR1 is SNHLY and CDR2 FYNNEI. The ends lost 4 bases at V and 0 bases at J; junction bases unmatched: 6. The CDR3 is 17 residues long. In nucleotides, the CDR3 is TGTGCCAGCAGTGTTAGCGGGAGGTCTAACTCCTACAATGAGCAGTTCTTC. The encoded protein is CASSVSGRSNSYNEQFF.

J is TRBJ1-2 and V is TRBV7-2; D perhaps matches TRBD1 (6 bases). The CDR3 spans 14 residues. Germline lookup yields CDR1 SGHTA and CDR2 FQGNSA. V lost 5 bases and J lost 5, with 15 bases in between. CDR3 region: CASSRDIPWYGYTF. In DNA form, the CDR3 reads TGTGCCAGCAGCCGGGACATCCCTTGGTATGGCTACACCTTC.

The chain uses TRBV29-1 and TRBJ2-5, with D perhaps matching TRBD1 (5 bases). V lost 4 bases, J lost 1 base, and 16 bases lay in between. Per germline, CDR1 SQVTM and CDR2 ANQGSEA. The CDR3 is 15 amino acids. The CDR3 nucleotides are TGCAGCGTTGGGCGTGGGGCCGACGTCCAAGAGACCCAGTACTTC. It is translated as CSVGRGADVQETQYF.

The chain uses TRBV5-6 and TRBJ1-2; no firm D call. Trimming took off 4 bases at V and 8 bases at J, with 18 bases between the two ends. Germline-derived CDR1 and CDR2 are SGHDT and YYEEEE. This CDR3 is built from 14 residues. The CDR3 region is CASSAGLTPGGYTF. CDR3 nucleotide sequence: TGTGCCAGCAGCGCGGGGTTGACACCGGGGGGCTACACCTTC. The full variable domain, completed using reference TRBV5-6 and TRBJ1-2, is DAGVTQSPTHLIKTRGQQVTLRCSPKSGHDTVSWYQQALGQGPQFIFQYYEEEERQRGNFPDRFSGHQFPNYSSELNVNALLLGDSALYLCASSAGLTPGGYTFGSGTRLTVV.

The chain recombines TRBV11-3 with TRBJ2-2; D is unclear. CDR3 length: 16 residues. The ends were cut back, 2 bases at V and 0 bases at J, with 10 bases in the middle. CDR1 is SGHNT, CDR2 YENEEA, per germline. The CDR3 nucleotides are TGTGCCAGCAGCTTATACGGCGGTACGAACACCGGGGAGCTGTTTTTT. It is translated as CASSLYGGTNTGELFF.

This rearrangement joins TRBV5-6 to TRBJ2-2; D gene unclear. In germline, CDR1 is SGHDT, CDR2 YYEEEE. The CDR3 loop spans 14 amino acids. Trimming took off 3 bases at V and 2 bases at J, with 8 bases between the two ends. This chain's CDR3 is CASSSDLNTGELFF. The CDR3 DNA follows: TGTGCCAGCAGCTCAGATCTCAACACCGGGGAGCTGTTTTTT.

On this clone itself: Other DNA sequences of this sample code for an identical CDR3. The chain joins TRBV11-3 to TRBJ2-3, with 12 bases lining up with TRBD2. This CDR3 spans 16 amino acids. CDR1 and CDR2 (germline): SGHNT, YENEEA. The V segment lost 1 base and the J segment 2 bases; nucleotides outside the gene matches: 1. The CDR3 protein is CASSLGTSGNTDTQYF. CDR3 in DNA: TGTGCCAGCAGCTTAGGGACTAGCGGGAACACAGATACGCAGTATTTT.

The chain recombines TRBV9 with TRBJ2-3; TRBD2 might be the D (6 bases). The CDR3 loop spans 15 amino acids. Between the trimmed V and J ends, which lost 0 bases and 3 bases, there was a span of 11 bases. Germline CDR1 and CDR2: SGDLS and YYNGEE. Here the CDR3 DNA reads TGTGCCAGCAGCGTAGTCGGGCTAGCGACAGATACGCAGTATTTT. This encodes CASSVVGLATDTQYF.

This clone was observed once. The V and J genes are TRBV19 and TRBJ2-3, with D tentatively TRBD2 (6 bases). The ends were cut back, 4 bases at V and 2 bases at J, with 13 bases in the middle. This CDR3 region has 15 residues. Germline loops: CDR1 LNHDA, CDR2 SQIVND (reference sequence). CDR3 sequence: CASSSPAGPTDTQYF. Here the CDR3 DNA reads TGTGCCAGTAGTAGCCCCGCGGGGCCCACAGATACGCAGTATTTT.

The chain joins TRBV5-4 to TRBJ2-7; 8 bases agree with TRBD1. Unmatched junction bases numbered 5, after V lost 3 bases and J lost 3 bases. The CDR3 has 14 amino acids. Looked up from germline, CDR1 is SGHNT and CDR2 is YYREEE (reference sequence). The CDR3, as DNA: TGTGCCAGCAGCTCCAGACAGGGGATCTACGAGCAGTACTTC. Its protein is CASSSRQGIYEQYF.

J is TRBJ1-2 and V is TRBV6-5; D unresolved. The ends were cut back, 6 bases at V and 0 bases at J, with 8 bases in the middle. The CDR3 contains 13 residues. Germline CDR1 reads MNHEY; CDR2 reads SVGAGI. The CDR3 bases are TGTGCCAGCAGATTAATTGCTAACTATGGCTACACCTTC. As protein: CASRLIANYGYTF.

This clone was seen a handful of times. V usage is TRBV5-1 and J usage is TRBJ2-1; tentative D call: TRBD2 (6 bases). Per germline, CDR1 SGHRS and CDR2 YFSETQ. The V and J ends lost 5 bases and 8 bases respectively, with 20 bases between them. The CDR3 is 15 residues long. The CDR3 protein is CASRMAGTEMDEQFF. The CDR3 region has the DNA TGCGCCAGCAGAATGGCCGGGACTGAGATGGATGAGCAGTTCTTC.

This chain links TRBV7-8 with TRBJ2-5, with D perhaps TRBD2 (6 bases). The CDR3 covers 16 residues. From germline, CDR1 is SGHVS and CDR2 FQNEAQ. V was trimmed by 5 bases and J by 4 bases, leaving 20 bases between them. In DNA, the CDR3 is TGTGCCAGCAGCCCTCTTTTCCGGGAGCTTCCAGAGACCCAGTACTTC. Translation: CASSPLFRELPETQYF.

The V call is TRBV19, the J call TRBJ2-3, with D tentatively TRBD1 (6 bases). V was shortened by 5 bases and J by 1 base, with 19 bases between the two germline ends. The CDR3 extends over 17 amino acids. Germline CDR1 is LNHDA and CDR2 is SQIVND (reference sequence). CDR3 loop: CASSPWDTPLRTDTQYF. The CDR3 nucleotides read TGTGCCAGTAGTCCCTGGGACACGCCTTTACGCACAGATACGCAGTATTTT.

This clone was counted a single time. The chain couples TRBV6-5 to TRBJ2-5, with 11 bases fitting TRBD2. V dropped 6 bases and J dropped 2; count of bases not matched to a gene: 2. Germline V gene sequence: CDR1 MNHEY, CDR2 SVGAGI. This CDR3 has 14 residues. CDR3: CASRTSGAQETQYF. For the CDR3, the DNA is TGTGCCAGCAGGACTAGCGGGGCACAAGAGACCCAGTACTTC.

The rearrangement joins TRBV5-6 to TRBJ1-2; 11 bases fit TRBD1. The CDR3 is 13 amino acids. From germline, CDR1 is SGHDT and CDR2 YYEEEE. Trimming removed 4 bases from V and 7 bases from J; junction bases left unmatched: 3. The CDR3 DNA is TGTGCCAGCAGCCCAGGACAGGGGGCTGGCTACACCTTC. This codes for CASSPGQGAGYTF.

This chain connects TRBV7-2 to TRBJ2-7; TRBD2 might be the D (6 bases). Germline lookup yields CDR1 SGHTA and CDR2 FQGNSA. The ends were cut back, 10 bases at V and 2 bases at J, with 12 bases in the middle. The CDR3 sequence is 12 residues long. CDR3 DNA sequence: TGTGCCACCGGAGGGGCTACCTACGAGCAGTACTTC. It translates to CATGGATYEQYF.

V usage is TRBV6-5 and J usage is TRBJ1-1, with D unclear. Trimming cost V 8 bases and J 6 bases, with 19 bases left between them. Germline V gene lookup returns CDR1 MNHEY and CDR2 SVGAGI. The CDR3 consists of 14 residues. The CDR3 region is CASLFSGVRAEAFF. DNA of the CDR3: TGTGCCAGCTTATTTTCCGGGGTTAGGGCTGAAGCTTTCTTT.